The source of this TCR beta chain is a study of cytomegalovirus exposure and HLA in healthy donors. V lost 5 bases, J lost 4 bases, and 14 bases lay in between. This CDR3 comprises 14 residues. The V gene's germline CDR1 is MNHEY and CDR2 SMNVEV (reference sequence). The PCR had 60 Vbeta and 13 Jbeta primers. Clones were read by immunoSEQ multiplex PCR, and TCRdb kept only the in-frame ones, dropping some. The sample lists roughly 97,000 clones, approximately 78% seen once, with approximately 1.7% in the top ten. Study-wide findings and caveats: On later analysis, the bulk of CMV-associated TCR beta chains appeared to be HLA-restricted. It was 150 or so TCR beta chains that were listed as cytomegalovirus-associated.

In regard to this clone: Antigen: not known.

It was healthy bone marrow donors who served as donors. This receptor was identified in a woman aged 35 to 49 in good health and CMV-seronegative. Sequencing input: PBMCs. This rearrangement joins TRBV27 to TRBJ1-1; no definite D call. The CDR3 protein is CASSIEDGGTEAFF. CDR3 coding DNA: TGTGCCAGCAGTATAGAGGATGGAGGCACTGAAGCTTTCTTT.